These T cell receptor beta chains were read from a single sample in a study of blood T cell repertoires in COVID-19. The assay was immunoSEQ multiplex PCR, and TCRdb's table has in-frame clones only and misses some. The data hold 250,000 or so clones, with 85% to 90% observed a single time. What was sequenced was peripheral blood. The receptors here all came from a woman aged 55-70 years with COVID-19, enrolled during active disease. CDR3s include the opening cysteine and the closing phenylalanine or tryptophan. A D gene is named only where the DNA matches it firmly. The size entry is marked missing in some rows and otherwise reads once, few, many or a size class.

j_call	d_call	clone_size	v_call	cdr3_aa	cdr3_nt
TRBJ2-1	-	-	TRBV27	CASSLNGINNEQFF	TGTGCCAGCAGTTTAAACGGGATCAACAATGAGCAGTTCTTC
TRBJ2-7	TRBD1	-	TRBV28	CATGRTGASYEQYF	TGTGCCACGGGACGGACAGGGGCGTCCTACGAGCAGTACTTC
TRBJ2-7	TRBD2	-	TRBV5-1	CASSLVSSGSHYEQYF	TGCGCCAGCAGCTTGGTGTCTAGCGGGAGTCACTACGAGCAGTACTTC
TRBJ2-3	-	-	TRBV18	CASSPAGDTQYF	TGTGCCAGCTCACCGGCTGGAGATACGCAGTATTTT
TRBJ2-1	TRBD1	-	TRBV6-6	CASSSVAGTGHNEQFF	TGTGCCAGCAGTTCGGTCGCCGGGACAGGACACAATGAGCAGTTCTTC
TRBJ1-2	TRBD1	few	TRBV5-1	CASSAGQGGFGGYTF	TGCGCCAGCAGCGCAGGACAGGGTGGGTTCGGGGGCTACACCTTC
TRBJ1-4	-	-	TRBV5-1	CASSLSNEKLFF	TGCGCCAGCAGCCTCTCTAATGAAAAACTGTTTTTT
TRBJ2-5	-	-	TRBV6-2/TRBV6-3	CASSWVDWGRETQYF	TGTGCCAGCAGCTGGGTGGATTGGGGCCGGGAGACCCAGTACTTC
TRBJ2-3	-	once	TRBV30	CAWSKGSTDTQYF	TGTGCCTGGAGCAAGGGGAGCACAGATACGCAGTATTTT
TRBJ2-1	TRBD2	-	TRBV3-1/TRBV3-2	CASSHLAGEVEQFF	TGTGCCAGCAGCCATCTCGCGGGAGAGGTTGAGCAGTTCTTC
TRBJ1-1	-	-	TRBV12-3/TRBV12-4	CASTANWNTEAFF	TGTGCCAGCACCGCTAACTGGAACACTGAAGCTTTCTTT
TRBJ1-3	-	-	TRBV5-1	CASSLDRISGNTIYF	TGCGCCAGCAGCCTCGACAGGATCTCTGGAAACACCATATATTTT
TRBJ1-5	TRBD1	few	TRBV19	CASGGQANQPQHF	TGTGCCAGTGGTGGACAGGCCAATCAGCCCCAGCATTTT
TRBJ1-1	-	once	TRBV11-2	CASSLAGTMNTEAFF	TGTGCCAGCAGCTTAGCCGGGACAATGAACACTGAAGCTTTCTTT
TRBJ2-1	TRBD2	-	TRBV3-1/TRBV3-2	CASSQVVAGGEQFF	TGTGCCAGCAGCCAAGTTGTTGCGGGAGGGGAGCAGTTCTTC
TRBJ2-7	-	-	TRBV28	CASSQGQQRGQYF	TGTGCCAGCAGCCAAGGACAGCAAAGGGGGCAGTACTTC
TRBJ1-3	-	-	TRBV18	CASSPRAGSGNTIYF	TGTGCCAGCTCACCCCGGGCGGGCTCTGGAAACACCATATATTTT
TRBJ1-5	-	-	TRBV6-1	CASSEVMAGPTSGNQPQHF	TGTGCCAGCAGTGAAGTCATGGCAGGTCCAACCTCCGGCAATCAGCCCCAGCATTTT
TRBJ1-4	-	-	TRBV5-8	CASTNPGGVREKLFF	TGTGCCAGCACCAACCCGGGAGGGGTTCGGGAAAAACTGTTTTTT
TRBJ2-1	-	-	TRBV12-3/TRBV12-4	CASSSRAHEQFF	TGTGCCAGCAGTTCCCGTGCGCATGAGCAGTTCTTC
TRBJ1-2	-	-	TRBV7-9	CASSVTGQINYGYTF	TGTGCCAGCAGCGTAACGGGACAAATTAACTATGGCTACACCTTC
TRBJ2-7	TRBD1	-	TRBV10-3	CAIRTGTGIDEQYF	TGTGCCATCAGAACCGGGACAGGGATAGACGAGCAGTACTTC
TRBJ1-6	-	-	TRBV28	CASTRLGASPLHF	TGTGCCAGCACCCGATTGGGGGCTTCACCCCTCCACTTT
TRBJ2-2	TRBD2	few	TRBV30	CAWKALAGDPGELFF	TGTGCCTGGAAGGCCCTAGCGGGAGATCCCGGGGAGCTGTTTTTT
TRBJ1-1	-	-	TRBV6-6	CASSSARGVQTEAFF	TGTGCCAGCAGTTCGGCAAGGGGCGTTCAGACTGAAGCTTTCTTT
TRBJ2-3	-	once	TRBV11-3	CASSLQGSDTQYF	TGTGCCAGCAGCTTACAGGGTTCAGATACGCAGTATTTT
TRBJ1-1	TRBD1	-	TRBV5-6	CASSWTGGALGTEAFF	TGTGCCAGCAGCTGGACAGGGGGCGCGTTGGGCACTGAAGCTTTCTTT